The 7 T cell receptor beta chains in this list originate from one sample, sequenced in a study of CD8 T cells in ankylosing spondylitis (dated by TCRdb to about 2017). Beyond this particular receptor, the publication reports: Blood from ankylosing spondylitis patients appeared to be characterized by a TCR beta motif made up of several highly homologous amino acid variants.

For these receptors, no antigen is known. The library was obtained by 5' RACE. Sequencing took place on an Illumina HiSeq 2500. TCRdb passed the public sequencing reads through fastp at Q25 and MiXCR, retaining productive beta sequences. CDR3 protein duplicates are merged, each entry listing the most common genes and DNA. Present in this sample are 300,000 to 400,000 distinct CDR3 sequences, about 20% of which were seen just once. The top ten hold 15% to 20% of the sample. Sample: blood, either unsorted or a sorted T cell fraction (not recorded which). The source is a male donor with ankylosing spondylitis.

V usage is TRBV7-3 and J usage is TRBJ1-2; no firm D call. CDR3 size: 13 residues. V lost 5 bases and J 4 bases, leaving 11 bases between the germline ends. Germline CDR1 is SGHTA and CDR2 is FQGTGA. CDR3 protein: CASSEGSIYGYTF. Written as DNA, the CDR3 is TGTGCCAGCAGCGAAGGTTCGATCTATGGCTACACCTTC.

The chain combines TRBV4-3 with TRBJ2-1, with D unclear. V dropped 4 bases and J dropped 7 bases, with 11 bases sitting between them. This CDR3 has 13 residues. In germline, CDR1 is LGHNA, CDR2 YSLEER. This CDR3 is CASSPSPLNEQFF. In DNA, the CDR3 is TGCGCCAGCAGCCCATCACCTTTAAATGAGCAGTTCTTC.

This clonotype was seen a handful of times. The DNA for the CDR3 is TGTGCCAGCAGCCAAGAACCGAATAATTCACCCCTCCACTTT. Residues: CASSQEPNNSPLHF. The chain links TRBV3-1 to TRBJ1-6; D uncertain. CDR1 and CDR2 from the germline V gene are LGHDT and YNNKEL (reference sequence). The germline V and J ends were trimmed by 0 bases and 5 bases, with 5 bases remaining between them. The CDR3 is 14 amino acids.

Only a few counts were recorded for this clonotype. The gene calls are TRBV6-2 or TRBV6-3 and TRBJ1-5, with a possible D match to TRBD1 (6 bases). V was clipped by 5 bases and J by 7 bases, with 15 bases between them. Germline loops: CDR1 MNHEY, CDR2 SVGEGT. The CDR3 runs 14 residues. The CDR3 DNA reads as TGTGCCAGCAGTCTCAACAGGGATCTGCAGCCCCAGCATTTT. This translates into CASSLNRDLQPQHF.

This clonotype came up a few times. The chain joins TRBV30 to TRBJ1-5; no definite D call. This CDR3 spans 12 amino acids. CDR1 is GTSNPN, CDR2 SVGIG, per germline (reference sequence). The germline V and J ends were trimmed by 2 bases and 7 bases, with 9 bases remaining between them. CDR3 loop: CAWSPPGQPQHF. The CDR3 nucleotides are TGTGCCTGGAGTCCCCCCGGGCAGCCCCAGCATTTT.

This clonotype appeared a single time. Germline and junction disagree at one end, which may indicate a read error. The J gene is TRBJ1-4, the V gene TRBV29-1; D is possibly TRBD1 (5 bases). The CDR3 totals 13 residues. CDR1 SQVTM and CDR2 ANQGSEA come from the germline V gene. CDR3 region: CIGGSGLNEKLFF. CDR3 DNA sequence: TGTATCGGTGGTTCAGGGCTAAATGAAAAACTGTTTTTT.

The rearrangement uses TRBV3-1 and TRBJ2-1; 11 nucleotides match TRBD2. V dropped 4 bases and J dropped 5; count of bases not matched to a gene: 4. CDR1 and CDR2 (germline): LGHDT, YNNKEL (reference sequence). The CDR3 is 15 amino acids. Written as DNA, the CDR3 is TGTGCCAGCAGCCGCCCTAGCGGGAGGAACAATGAGCAGTTCTTC. This sequence encodes CASSRPSGRNNEQFF.